A single sample is the source of the 14 T cell receptor beta chains below, sequenced in a study of blood T cell repertoires in COVID-19. TCRdb's copy holds only in-frame clones and misses some; the assay was immunoSEQ multiplex PCR. The table shows around 200,000 clones, with roughly four fifths occurring only once. What was sequenced was peripheral blood. The receptors were gathered from a man younger than 40 with active or convalescent COVID-19.

The chain uses TRBV5-1 and TRBJ2-3; 8 bases align to TRBD2. The length of the CDR3 is 13 residues. With V trimmed by 8 bases and J by 1 base, 3 bases remained unmatched. Per the germline V gene, CDR1 is SGHRS and CDR2 is YFSETQ. The CDR3 nucleotides read TGCGCCAGTCGGACTAGCCGCACAGATACGCAGTATTTT. Translated: CASRTSRTDTQYF.

This rearrangement joins TRBV7-2 to TRBJ1-2; D is undetermined. There are 13 residues in the CDR3. Per germline, CDR1 SGHTA and CDR2 FQGNSA. The V end lost 5 bases, the J end lost 4 bases, and 11 bases lay between the germline ends. Written as DNA, the CDR3 is TGTGCCAGCAGCGATTCATCGGGCTATGGCTACACCTTC. Its protein product is CASSDSSGYGYTF.

The V gene is TRBV7-9, the J gene TRBJ2-2; tentatively, D is TRBD2 (6 bases). V lost 0 bases to trimming and J lost 3 bases, with 8 bases between them. The V gene's germline CDR1 is SEHNR and CDR2 FQNEAQ (reference sequence). This CDR3 comprises 15 residues. The DNA of the CDR3 is TGTGCCAGCAGCTTAGCCGGGAGTGACACCGGGGAGCTGTTTTTT. Protein: CASSLAGSDTGELFF.

This clone turned up a few times. This chain links TRBV3-1 (or the pseudogene TRBV3-2) with TRBJ1-1, with D possibly being TRBD1 (6 bases). The CDR3 is 15 residues long. Trimming removed 4 bases from V and 4 bases from J, with 16 bases in between. Germline V gene lookup returns CDR1 LGHDT and CDR2 YNNKEL (reference sequence). The CDR3 loop reads CASSPQFRGFTEAFF. The CDR3 DNA reads TGTGCCAGCAGCCCTCAGTTCAGGGGATTCACTGAAGCTTTCTTT.

The V call is TRBV6-1, the J call TRBJ2-3; TRBD2 is a possible D gene (5 bases). The CDR3 covers 17 residues. Germline-derived CDR1 and CDR2 are MNHNS and SASEGT. Trimming cost V 0 bases and J 1 base, with 14 bases left between them. DNA of the CDR3: TGTGCCAGCAGTGAAGCGCTTCGCGGGCGGGGCACAGATACGCAGTATTTT. Its protein product is CASSEALRGRGTDTQYF.

CDR3 DNA sequence: TGTGCCAGCCGTGGGGGGGTTGGCTACACCTTC. Amino acids: CASRGGVGYTF. The chain links TRBV12-3 or TRBV12-4 to TRBJ1-2; D might be TRBD1 (5 bases). Trimming removed 8 bases at V and 7 bases at J, with 11 bases between. The CDR3 contains 11 residues.

The rearrangement uses TRBV29-1 and TRBJ1-1; 11 bases align to TRBD1. The V gene end was trimmed by 7 bases and the J gene end by 4 bases; junction bases not matched to a gene: 11. Germline values: CDR1 SQVTM, CDR2 ANQGSEA. The CDR3 consists of 15 residues. The CDR3 spells CSAGVDRGRGTEAFF. CDR3 nucleotide sequence: TGCAGCGCCGGAGTGGACAGGGGGCGAGGCACTGAAGCTTTCTTT.

The chain links TRBV12-3 or TRBV12-4 to TRBJ1-2; 8 nucleotides agree with TRBD1. CDR3 length equals 13 residues. The V segment lost 6 bases and the J segment 8 bases; nucleotides outside the gene matches: 8. The DNA for the CDR3 is TGTGCCAGCAGCTTGGGACAGGCCCCGGGCTACACCTTC. Protein product: CASSLGQAPGYTF.

This clone was detected only once. The chain couples TRBV5-6 to TRBJ2-7, with D possibly TRBD1 on 5 matching bases. Germline-derived CDR1 and CDR2 are SGHDT and YYEEEE. V shed 7 bases and J shed 1 base, with 15 bases lying between them. This CDR3 is built from 14 residues. The CDR3 DNA sequence: TGTGCCAGCGCCGGCAGGGCCAGTTCCTACGAGCAGTACGTC. As protein: CASAGRASSYEQYV.

This clone was counted once. The chain recombines TRBV30 with TRBJ2-1, with D perhaps TRBD1 (6 bases). CDR1 and CDR2 from the germline V gene are GTSNPN and SVGIG (reference sequence). The CDR3 is 14 residues long. V gave up 4 bases and J gave up 7 bases, with 17 bases separating them. CDR3 in DNA: TGTGCCTGGAAGGGGCAGGGGCGTCGGAATGAGCAGTTCTTC. It specifies CAWKGQGRRNEQFF. The variable domain in full, with the rest retrieved from reference TRBV30 and TRBJ2-1, is SQTIHQWPATLVQPVGSPLSLECTVEGTSNPNLYWYRQAAGRGLQLLFYSVGIGQISSEVPQNLSASRPQDRQFILSSKKLLLSDSGFYLCAWKGQGRRNEQFFGPGTRLTVL.

There are a few counts of this clone. V is TRBV19 and J is TRBJ1-2; 8 bases are a match to TRBD1. This CDR3 has 16 amino acids. CDR1 and CDR2 from the germline V gene are LNHDA and SQIVND (reference sequence). Trimming cost V 4 bases and J 1 base; bases outside gene matches: 8. The CDR3: CASSKAGGRGNYGYTF. The CDR3 DNA reads TGTGCCAGTAGTAAGGCAGGGGGCCGCGGTAACTATGGCTACACCTTC. Using reference TRBV19 and TRBJ1-2 for the parts outside the CDR3, the full variable domain is DGGITQSPKYLFRKEGQNVTLSCEQNLNHDAMYWYRQDPGQGLRLIYYSQIVNDFQKGDIAEGYSVSREKKESFPLTVTSAQKNPTAFYLCASSKAGGRGNYGYTFGSGTRLTVV.

This clone was seen only a few times. The chain has TRBV6-2 or TRBV6-3 and TRBJ1-5, with D unresolved. The length of the CDR3 is 14 residues. Trimming stripped 2 bases from V and 2 bases from J, with 7 bases between. Germline loops: CDR1 MNHEY, CDR2 SVGEGT. The CDR3 coding sequence is TGTGCCAGCAGTTACCCGGGTGGCAATCAGCCCCAGCATTTT. As protein: CASSYPGGNQPQHF.

The J gene is TRBJ2-3, the V gene TRBV28; 9 bases match TRBD1. There are 14 residues in the CDR3. Germline assignment: CDR1 MDHEN and CDR2 SYDVKM. V lost 5 bases and J lost 2; bases outside the gene matches: 2. DNA for the CDR3: TGTGCCAGCAGTGGGACAGGGCACACAGATACGCAGTATTTT. It yields the protein CASSGTGHTDTQYF.

The V call is TRBV29-1, the J call TRBJ1-2; possible D gene TRBD1, 6 bases. The V end lost 1 base, the J end lost 2 bases, and 11 bases lay between the germline ends. The germline CDR1 and CDR2 sequences are SQVTM and ANQGSEA. The CDR3 sequence is 14 residues long. CDR3 coding DNA: TGCAGCGTTGAAGGAGGGACACGGAACTATGGCTACACCTTC. This gives the protein CSVEGGTRNYGYTF.